These 7 T cell receptor beta chains originate from one sample sequenced in a study of brain metastases from non-small cell lung cancer. Repertoires were generated with immunoSEQ multiplex PCR, while TCRdb's copy carries only in-frame clones and drops some. The sample yields over 800 clones, about 85% seen once. Sequencing used tissue from a brain metastasis. These receptors were collected from a donor at least 40 years old with non-small cell lung cancer.

A remark on this clone: Other DNA sequences of this sample code for an identical CDR3. CDR3 residues: CASKRSGANTGELFF. CDR3 coding DNA: TGCGCCAGCAAGCGAAGCGGAGCGAACACCGGGGAGCTGTTTTTT. The genes are TRBV5-1 and TRBJ2-2; D may be TRBD2 (5 bases). The CDR3 loop spans 15 amino acids. The germline V and J ends were trimmed by 6 bases and 0 bases, with 12 bases remaining between them. The germline CDR1 and CDR2 sequences are SGHRS and YFSETQ.

This clone has a handful of counts. The V and J genes are TRBV3-1 (or the pseudogene TRBV3-2) and TRBJ2-2, with 7 bases that match TRBD2. V shed 5 bases, J shed 7 bases, and the junction held 13 bases outside the gene matches. The CDR3 covers 16 residues. CDR1 and CDR2 from the germline V gene are LGHDT and YNNKEL (reference sequence). Here the CDR3 reads CASSWGGASVNGELFF. CDR3 nucleotides: TGTGCCAGCAGCTGGGGGGGAGCTAGCGTTAACGGGGAGCTGTTTTTT.

The gene calls are TRBV28 and TRBJ2-1; no clear D gene. The CDR3 is 14 residues long. Trimming removed 11 bases at V and 0 bases at J, with 14 bases between. CDR1 MDHEN and CDR2 SYDVKM come from the germline V gene. The CDR3, as DNA: TGTGCCGTCCGCGCCCCTAGCTCCTACAATGAGCAGTTCTTC. Its protein product is CAVRAPSSYNEQFF.

The chain joins TRBV11-1 to TRBJ1-1; D call uncertain. This CDR3 is built from 12 residues. Trimming took off 0 bases at V and 7 bases at J, with 6 bases between the two ends. CDR1 and CDR2 from the germline V gene are SGHAT and FQDESV (reference sequence). The CDR3 reads CASSLAAGEAFF. CDR3 coding DNA: TGTGCCAGCAGCTTAGCGGCAGGTGAAGCTTTCTTT. Filled out from reference TRBV11-1 and TRBJ1-1, the complete variable domain reads EAEVAQSPRYKITEKSQAVAFWCDPISGHATLYWYRQILGQGPELLVQFQDESVVDDSQLPKDRFSAERLKGVDSTLKIQPAELGDSAMYLCASSLAAGEAFFGQGTRLTVV.

The chain employs TRBV7-9 and TRBJ2-7, with D possibly TRBD2 on 5 matching bases. Trimming took 8 bases from V and 3 from J, leaving 14 bases between them. The CDR3 extends over 13 amino acids. Germline loops: CDR1 SEHNR, CDR2 FQNEAQ (reference sequence). The CDR3, as DNA: TGTGCCAGCGGACGTGGCGGAGGCTACGAGCAGTACTTC. Encoded protein: CASGRGGGYEQYF.

The chain links TRBV19 to TRBJ2-1; D remains ambiguous. With 1 base removed from V and 0 bases from J, the gap between germline ends came to 4 bases. This CDR3 region has 14 residues. Germline CDR1 reads LNHDA; CDR2 reads SQIVND (reference sequence). The CDR3 bases are TGTGCCAGTAGTATAGGAGGCTCCTACAATGAGCAGTTCTTC. Encoded protein: CASSIGGSYNEQFF. Combining the CDR3 with reference TRBV19 and TRBJ2-1 gives the whole variable domain DGGITQSPKYLFRKEGQNVTLSCEQNLNHDAMYWYRQDPGQGLRLIYYSQIVNDFQKGDIAEGYSVSREKKESFPLTVTSAQKNPTAFYLCASSIGGSYNEQFFGPGTRLTVL.

V gene TRBV7-6 combines with J gene TRBJ2-1, with 7 nucleotides matching TRBD2. The CDR3 is made up of 16 amino acids. Trimming at V came to 5 bases and at J to 3 bases, leaving 10 bases not matched to a gene. The germline V gene has CDR1 SGHVS and CDR2 FNYEAQ. The CDR3 DNA sequence: TGTGCCAGCAGCCCACAGGTTGCGGGAGACTACAATGAGCAGTTCTTC. This translates into CASSPQVAGDYNEQFF.